Listed below are T cell receptor beta chains from one sample, sequenced in a study of shared clonotypes between healthy human individuals. Libraries were prepared by immunoSEQ multiplex PCR; TCRdb keeps only in-frame clonotypes and omits some of them. The repertoire holds over 2 million clones, 90% to 95% seen once, with around 0.13% in the top ten. Sequencing input: naive CD4+ T cells sorted from blood. Every receptor here comes from a man younger than 30 in good health. The CDR3 runs from the conserved cysteine through the conserved F or W. A D gene is named only where the DNA matches it firmly. Size values are once, few and many counts, or a class for expanded clones, and some rows have none.

v_call	d_call	j_call	clone_size	cdr3_aa	cdr3_nt
TRBV11-2	NA	TRBJ2-3	NA	CASSWSLDTQYF	TGTGCCAGCAGCTGGAGTCTGGATACGCAGTATTTT
TRBV25-1	TRBD1	TRBJ1-6	NA	CASMSGDRGNSPLHF	TGTGCCAGCATGTCTGGGGACAGGGGTAATTCACCCCTCCACTTT
TRBV5-1	TRBD1	TRBJ1-2	NA	CASSFDPTGSYGYTF	TGCGCCAGCAGCTTTGACCCGACAGGGTCTTATGGCTACACCTTC
TRBV6-5	NA	TRBJ1-2	NA	CASLTTENYGYTF	TGTGCCAGCCTTACGACGGAAAACTATGGCTACACCTTC
TRBV28	NA	TRBJ1-2	few	CASSLIGYTF	TGTGCCAGCAGTTTGATCGGCTACACCTTC
TRBV11-2	TRBD2	TRBJ2-3	NA	CASRGLAGGFTDTQYF	TGTGCCAGCAGAGGCCTAGCGGGAGGCTTCACAGATACGCAGTATTTT
TRBV11-1	TRBD2	TRBJ2-7	NA	CASSLERTSGSLSYEQYF	TGTGCCAGCAGCTTAGAAAGGACTAGCGGGAGTCTATCCTACGAGCAGTACTTC
TRBV4-1	NA	TRBJ2-6	NA	CASRPQGRSGANVLTF	TGCGCCAGCAGACCGCAGGGACGCTCTGGGGCCAACGTCCTGACTTTC
TRBV18	NA	TRBJ2-7	NA	CASSPSGNLLYSYEQYF	TGTGCCAGCTCACCGAGTGGCAACCTGTTATACTCCTACGAGCAGTACTTC
TRBV18	NA	TRBJ2-7	NA	CASSYREGYEQYF	TGTGCCAGCTCCTACAGGGAGGGCTACGAGCAGTACTTC
TRBV5-1	NA	TRBJ1-5	NA	CASSPGQQNQPQHF	TGCGCCAGCAGCCCAGGACAGCAAAATCAGCCCCAGCATTTT